Following are 21 T cell receptor beta chains from one sample sequenced in a study of blood T cell repertoires in COVID-19 (dated by TCRdb to the early 2020s). The library was prepared using the immunoSEQ multiplex PCR assay. This immuneACCESS table, as held by TCRdb, lists in-frame sequences with V and J called but not all clones. Of the missing ones, under half trace to an unresolved V gene in checked studies; the others have no known cause. The sample has 110,000 to 150,000 clones on record, around 87% of them singletons. About 11% of the sample belongs to the ten largest clones. Sequenced sample: PBMCs or T cells enriched from blood (not recorded which). The receptors derive from a man in his 60s who had recovered from COVID-19.

The chain has TRBV25-1 and TRBJ1-1, with a tentative D call TRBD1 (6 bases). V was cut by 1 base and J by 0 bases, with 12 bases left in between. Germline loops: CDR1 MGHDK, CDR2 SYGVNS. The CDR3 sequence is 16 residues long. CDR3 region: CASSEFGRGLNTEAFF. CDR3 bases: TGTGCCAGCAGTGAATTCGGCAGGGGCTTGAACACTGAAGCTTTCTTT.

This clone was counted once. The chain combines TRBV28 with TRBJ2-7, with 9 bases identical to TRBD1. J gave up 9 bases and V 4 bases, and 10 bases lay outside the gene matches. Germline lookup yields CDR1 MDHEN and CDR2 SYDVKM. CDR3 length: 14 residues. Here the CDR3 reads CASSYYRTGEMQYF. The CDR3 nucleotides are TGTGCCAGCAGTTACTACAGGACAGGGGAGATGCAGTACTTC.

The J gene is TRBJ2-7, the V gene TRBV11-1; D may be TRBD1 (6 bases). Trimming cost V 5 bases and J 0 bases, with 14 bases left between them. The CDR3 has 15 residues. Germline V gives CDR1 SGHAT, CDR2 FQDESV (reference sequence). CDR3 residues: CASSPRRQASYEQYF. The CDR3 DNA sequence: TGTGCCAGCAGCCCTCGAAGACAGGCCTCCTACGAGCAGTACTTC.

This chain uses TRBV6-5 with TRBJ1-6; D is uncertain. Germline-derived CDR1 and CDR2 are MNHEY and SVGAGI. V lost 6 bases, J lost 0 bases, and 9 bases lay in between. The CDR3 runs to 15 residues. CDR3 bases: TGTGCCAGCAGGGCAGGAAGCTCCTATAATTCACCCCTCCACTTT. Translated, it gives CASRAGSSYNSPLHF.

The chain recombines TRBV28 with TRBJ1-5, with a tentative D call TRBD1 (5 bases). Germline CDR1 MDHEN, CDR2 SYDVKM. The V end was cut by 7 bases, the J end by 3 bases, with 10 bases between. This CDR3 has 13 amino acids. CDR3 bases: TGTGCCAGCACCGGGGGGAACAATCAGCCCCAGCATTTT. Translation gives CASTGGNNQPQHF.

The chain joins TRBV5-4 to TRBJ2-1; TRBD1 aligns across 8 bases. The CDR3 runs 15 residues. Trimming took 6 bases from V and 8 from J; bases not matched to a gene: 13. Germline V gene lookup returns CDR1 SGHNT and CDR2 YYREEE (reference sequence). CDR3 amino acids: CASTISDREADEQFF. The CDR3 DNA follows: TGTGCCAGCACCATATCGGACAGGGAGGCAGATGAGCAGTTCTTC.

This chain links TRBV7-8 with TRBJ1-1; no reliable D call. Trimming left V 1 base short and J 3 bases short, with 6 bases between. The germline V gene encodes CDR1 SGHVS and CDR2 FQNEAQ. The CDR3 extends over 13 amino acids. Here the CDR3 reads CASSLVGDTEAFF. CDR3 nucleotides: TGTGCCAGCAGCTTAGTCGGAGACACTGAAGCTTTCTTT.

The CDR3: CASSHWGQGEAFF. CDR3 nucleotides: TGTGCCAGCAGCCACTGGGGACAGGGAGAAGCTTTCTTT. V and J are TRBV14 and TRBJ1-1; TRBD1 aligns across 9 bases. V shed 3 bases, J shed 8 bases, and the junction held 4 bases outside the gene matches. The germline V gene encodes CDR1 SGHDN and CDR2 FVKESK. This CDR3 comprises 13 residues.

This chain joins TRBV5-6 and TRBJ2-1; D unclear. This CDR3 is 17 amino acids long. Germline CDR1 is SGHDT and CDR2 is YYEEEE. V dropped 0 bases and J dropped 2 bases, with 15 bases sitting between them. The CDR3 protein is CASSLVIRSRTYNEQFF. DNA for the CDR3: TGTGCCAGCAGCTTGGTCATAAGGAGTCGCACCTACAATGAGCAGTTCTTC.

In DNA, the CDR3 is TGTGCCAGCAGTGACCGAGCGGGAAGCGACGAGCAGTACTTC. This gives the protein CASSDRAGSDEQYF. J is TRBJ2-7 and V is TRBV27; 7 bases are shared with TRBD2. Germline CDR1 reads MNHEY; CDR2 reads SMNVEV (reference sequence). The CDR3 sequence is 14 residues long. After removal of 5 bases from V and 5 bases from J, the junction contained 9 bases not matched to a gene.

The chain combines TRBV10-3 with TRBJ2-2; 10 bases line up with TRBD1. V gave up 11 bases and J gave up 10 bases; unmatched junction bases: 10. This CDR3 spans 13 amino acids. Germline V CDR1 and CDR2: ENHRY, SYGVKD. The CDR3 sequence is CASRGQGLPELFF. In nucleotides, the CDR3 is TGTGCCTCCCGGGGACAGGGGCTCCCGGAGCTGTTTTTT.

This clone was counted once. This sequence joins TRBV24-1 and TRBJ2-3; weak D call: TRBD1 (5 bases). The CDR3 runs 16 residues. The germline V gene has CDR1 KGHDR and CDR2 SFDVKD. V lost 1 base to trimming and J lost 1 base, with 11 bases between them. The CDR3, as DNA: TGTGCCACCAGTGATTTTGGGGCGTTCGGCACAGATACGCAGTATTTT. It translates to CATSDFGAFGTDTQYF.

This sequence joins TRBV7-3 and TRBJ2-5; TRBD2 is a possible D gene (7 bases). The germline V gene encodes CDR1 SGHTA and CDR2 FQGTGA. V was shortened by 1 base and J by 5 bases, with 17 bases between the two germline ends. This CDR3 is 16 amino acids long. CDR3 DNA: TGTGCCAGCAGCTTAAGGCCCCGCGGGGGCGGGGAGACCCAGTACTTC. It translates to CASSLRPRGGGETQYF.

This chain joins TRBV10-3 and TRBJ2-7; TRBD1 matches at 8 bases. V was pared by 4 bases and J by 6 bases, with 8 bases of the junction left unmatched. Germline loops: CDR1 ENHRY, CDR2 SYGVKD. This CDR3 has 14 amino acids. The CDR3, as DNA: TGTGCCATCAGTGGGACAGGGTTGCCGGGCGAGCAGTACTTC. Translated: CAISGTGLPGEQYF.

The chain employs TRBV7-9 and TRBJ2-1; D is undetermined. The CDR3 covers 9 residues. The germline V gene encodes CDR1 SEHNR and CDR2 FQNEAQ (reference sequence). V was cut by 10 bases and J by 6 bases, with 4 bases left in between. The CDR3 loop reads CATSNEQFF. CDR3 coding DNA: TGTGCCACCTCCAATGAGCAGTTCTTC.

This rearrangement joins TRBV11-2 to TRBJ2-1; D remains unclear. Trimming shortened V by 5 bases and J by 5 bases, and 4 bases separated the two germline ends. This CDR3 is 11 amino acids long. From germline, CDR1 is SGHAT and CDR2 FQNNGV. For the CDR3, the DNA is TGTGCCAGCAGCGTTAACAATGAGCAGTTCTTC. Its protein is CASSVNNEQFF.

The V call is TRBV5-4, the J call TRBJ2-3; D not resolved. Trimming removed 4 bases from V and 0 bases from J, with 3 bases in between. CDR1 and CDR2 (germline): SGHNT, YYREEE (reference sequence). The CDR3 covers 12 residues. The CDR3 is CASSRSTDTQYF. The CDR3 region has the DNA TGTGCCAGCAGCCGGAGCACAGATACGCAGTATTTT.

The rearrangement joins TRBV7-9 to TRBJ2-5; possibly TRBD1 for D (5 bases). The V end lost 2 bases, the J end lost 4 bases, and 11 bases lay between the germline ends. The CDR3 contains 14 residues. Germline V lookup: CDR1 SEHNR, CDR2 FQNEAQ (reference sequence). CDR3 bases: TGTGCCAGCAGCTTACAGGGATTCTCAGAGACCCAGTACTTC. This gives the protein CASSLQGFSETQYF.

This sequence joins TRBV16 and TRBJ1-1; D is ambiguous. Looked up from germline, CDR1 is KGHSY and CDR2 is FQNENV. CDR3 length: 13 residues. Trimming stripped 4 bases from V and 3 bases from J, with 9 bases between. The DNA for the CDR3 is TGTGCCAGCAGCCTTCTACGAGACACTGAAGCTTTCTTT. Translating gives CASSLLRDTEAFF.

The chain carries TRBV7-9 and TRBJ1-2, with D unresolved. CDR1 is SEHNR, CDR2 FQNEAQ, per germline (reference sequence). The CDR3 loop spans 13 amino acids. With 5 bases removed from V and 4 bases from J, the gap between germline ends came to 11 bases. DNA for the CDR3: TGTGCCAGCAGCACCGGACTCTCCTATGGCTACACCTTC. Translated, it gives CASSTGLSYGYTF.

J is TRBJ2-7 and V is TRBV19; 8 bases agree with TRBD1. The CDR3 has 14 amino acids. Trimming cost V 2 bases and J 3 bases; bases outside gene matches: 3. CDR1 and CDR2 from the germline V gene are LNHDA and SQIVND (reference sequence). CDR3 protein: CASSIRTGIYEQYF. CDR3 in DNA: TGTGCCAGTAGTATACGGACAGGGATCTACGAGCAGTACTTC.